The 26 T cell receptor beta chains below all came from one sample that was sequenced in a study of OX40 agonist ivuxolimab in advanced cancers. The assay was immunoSEQ multiplex PCR, and TCRdb's table has in-frame clones only and misses some. This sample carries 65,000 to 90,000 clones, about 82% of them seen once, and the ten largest clones take 0.5% to 0.7%. Sequencing was performed on CD4+ or CD8+ T cells sorted from blood, taken in a trial of the OX40 agonist ivuxolimab. These receptors all stem from an adult with an advanced solid tumor such as melanoma, head and neck, liver or kidney cancer.

The chain is built from TRBV25-1 and TRBJ2-2, with D possibly TRBD1 on 5 matching bases. The CDR3 has 14 residues. V dropped 4 bases and J dropped 4 bases, with 10 bases sitting between them. Germline-derived CDR1 and CDR2 are MGHDK and SYGVNS. The CDR3 coding sequence is TGTGCCAGCAGTGCGTTAGACAGCACCGGGGAGCTGTTTTTT. Its translation is CASSALDSTGELFF.

This clone was recorded a few times. The CDR3 spells CASSLIGDSGANVLTF. The CDR3, as DNA: TGTGCCAGCAGCTTGATCGGGGACTCTGGGGCCAACGTCCTGACTTTC. J is TRBJ2-6 and V is TRBV5-4; a possible D gene is TRBD2 (5 bases). V lost 1 base and J lost 0, with 8 bases in between. The germline gives CDR1 SGHNT, CDR2 YYREEE (reference sequence). CDR3 length equals 16 residues.

In nucleotides, the CDR3 is TGTGCCAGCAGCTTAGATCGGACAGTGGGTGAAAAACTGTTTTTT. Encoded protein: CASSLDRTVGEKLFF. J is TRBJ1-4 and V is TRBV7-9; D might be TRBD1 (6 bases). The CDR3 spans 15 residues. Trimming stripped 1 base from V and 7 bases from J, with 13 bases between. Germline CDR1 reads SEHNR; CDR2 reads FQNEAQ (reference sequence).

The chain employs TRBV7-8 and TRBJ1-1; D unclear. Germline V gene sequence: CDR1 SGHVS, CDR2 FQNEAQ. This CDR3 is 13 amino acids long. V was trimmed by 5 bases and J by 6 bases, leaving 13 bases between them. CDR3 region: CASSVVGRPEAFF. In DNA form, the CDR3 reads TGTGCCAGCAGCGTTGTAGGGCGCCCTGAAGCTTTCTTT.

This clone was observed a few times. The V gene is TRBV5-8, the J gene TRBJ2-2; possibly TRBD2 for D (5 bases). Germline V gene sequence: CDR1 SGHTS, CDR2 YDEGEE. V was shortened by 4 bases and J by 4 bases, with 14 bases between the two germline ends. This CDR3 is built from 15 residues. This chain's CDR3 is CASSPTRLSTGELFF. CDR3 nucleotides: TGTGCCAGCAGCCCAACTAGGCTATCCACCGGGGAGCTGTTTTTT.

V usage is TRBV4-2 and J usage is TRBJ2-1; 8 positions agree with TRBD1. CDR3 length: 16 residues. J lost 2 bases, V lost 6 bases, and 9 bases had no gene match. The V gene's germline CDR1 is LGHNA and CDR2 YNFKEQ. The CDR3 DNA reads as TGTGCCAGCAGTCTACCGGGACAGGATCCCTACAATGAGCAGTTCTTC. Residues: CASSLPGQDPYNEQFF.

The rearrangement joins TRBV5-1 to TRBJ1-1, with 7 nucleotides matching TRBD1. This CDR3 is 13 amino acids long. J was trimmed by 4 bases and V by 4 bases; bases with no gene match: 4. The germline V gene encodes CDR1 SGHRS and CDR2 YFSETQ. CDR3 in amino acids: CASSRDRITEAFF. The CDR3 DNA reads as TGCGCCAGCAGCCGGGACAGAATCACTGAAGCTTTCTTT.

A single count supports this clone. The V gene is TRBV9, the J gene TRBJ2-3, with a possible D match to TRBD1 (6 bases). The CDR3 covers 15 residues. CDR1 SGDLS and CDR2 YYNGEE come from the germline V gene. The V gene lost 0 bases and the J gene lost 2 bases, with 10 bases spanning the gap. The CDR3 bases are TGTGCCAGCAGCGTAGTGGGACACCTCACAGATACGCAGTATTTT. This sequence encodes CASSVVGHLTDTQYF.

The chain employs TRBV7-2 and TRBJ1-4; D is ambiguous. Trimming removed 5 bases at V and 7 bases at J, with 14 bases between. The germline V gene has CDR1 SGHTA and CDR2 FQGNSA. The CDR3 loop spans 14 amino acids. This CDR3 reads CASSTGRRVEKLFF. The CDR3 nucleotides read TGTGCCAGCAGCACCGGGCGGAGGGTTGAAAAACTGTTTTTT. Together with reference TRBV7-2 and TRBJ1-4, the CDR3 gives the full variable domain: GAGVSQSPSNKVTEKGKDVELRCDPISGHTALYWYRQSLGQGLEFLIYFQGNSAPDKSGLPSDRFSAERTGGSVSTLTIQRTQQEDSAVYLCASSTGRRVEKLFFGSGTQLSVL.

This rearrangement joins TRBV5-1 to TRBJ2-4, with D possibly being TRBD1 (6 bases). Germline V lookup: CDR1 SGHRS, CDR2 YFSETQ. Trimming stripped 6 bases from V and 8 bases from J, with 18 bases between. CDR3 size: 14 residues. The CDR3 region is CASNHEGPGDIQYF. In DNA, the CDR3 is TGCGCCAGCAACCACGAGGGACCAGGGGACATTCAGTACTTC.

CDR3 sequence: CASSVSSGTATF. The CDR3, as DNA: TGTGCCAGCTCAGTTTCTTCCGGGACAGCCACTTTC. The chain recombines TRBV28 with TRBJ2-6, with 7 bases identical to TRBD1. V gave up 8 bases and J gave up 19 bases; unmatched junction bases: 14. The CDR3 is made up of 12 amino acids. From germline, CDR1 is MDHEN and CDR2 SYDVKM. The complete variable domain, with remaining parts taken from reference TRBV28 and TRBJ2-6, reads DVKVTQSSRYLVKRTGEKVFLECVQDMDHENMFWYRQDPGLGLRLIYFSYDVKMKEKGDIPEGYSVSREKKERFSLILESASTNQTSMYLCASSVSSGTATFGAGSRLTVL.

This chain uses TRBV30 with TRBJ2-5, with 8 bases that match TRBD2. Germline V gene data show CDR1 as GTSNPN and CDR2 as SVGIG (reference sequence). The CDR3 consists of 13 residues. V lost 4 bases and J lost 4; bases outside the gene matches: 5. The CDR3 sequence is CAWTPGGGETQYF. Here the CDR3 DNA reads TGTGCCTGGACCCCGGGGGGGGGAGAGACCCAGTACTTC. The whole variable domain, remainder taken from reference TRBV30 and TRBJ2-5, is SQTIHQWPATLVQPVGSPLSLECTVEGTSNPNLYWYRQAAGRGLQLLFYSVGIGQISSEVPQNLSASRPQDRQFILSSKKLLLSDSGFYLCAWTPGGGETQYFGPGTRLLVL.

The gene calls are TRBV10-3 and TRBJ2-5; 8 bases match TRBD1. Germline V gene data show CDR1 as ENHRY and CDR2 as SYGVKD. Trimming took 2 bases from V and 4 from J; bases not matched to a gene: 6. The CDR3 runs 15 residues. CDR3: CAISERQGSPETQYF. The CDR3 DNA reads TGTGCCATCAGTGAGCGACAGGGGAGTCCAGAGACCCAGTACTTC.

The V gene is TRBV7-2, the J gene TRBJ2-3; the D gene could be TRBD1 or TRBD2 (5 bases each). This CDR3 is built from 16 residues. The germline CDR1 and CDR2 sequences are SGHTA and FQGNSA. The V gene lost 4 bases and the J gene lost 1 base, with 15 bases spanning the gap. As DNA, the CDR3 is TGTGCCAGCAGCTCGAATCCCGGGACGGGCACAGATACGCAGTATTTT. Encoded protein: CASSSNPGTGTDTQYF.

The V gene is TRBV2, the J gene TRBJ1-6; D is unresolved. The CDR3 is 13 amino acids. V dropped 1 base and J dropped 10 bases, with 8 bases sitting between them. Germline CDR1 and CDR2: SNHLY and FYNNEI. The CDR3 DNA reads as TGTGCCAGCAGTGAAGGCCCCTTCTCACCCCTCCACTTT. This translates into CASSEGPFSPLHF.

This sequence joins TRBV4-1 and TRBJ2-3; possibly TRBD1 for D (6 bases). The CDR3 totals 18 residues. Germline V gene lookup returns CDR1 MGHRA and CDR2 YSYEKL. V gave up 3 bases and J gave up 0 bases, with 19 bases separating them. The CDR3 sequence: CASSHPPLRDMSTDTQYF. CDR3 DNA: TGCGCCAGCAGCCACCCCCCCCTTAGGGACATGAGCACAGATACGCAGTATTTT.

This sequence joins TRBV30 and TRBJ1-6; D is perhaps TRBD1 (5 bases). The CDR3 loop spans 14 amino acids. Germline values: CDR1 GTSNPN, CDR2 SVGIG (reference sequence). V was shortened by 1 base and J by 10 bases, with 14 bases between the two germline ends. In DNA, the CDR3 is TGTGCCTGGAGTGCTTTGGACATCCGATCACCCCTCCACTTT. Protein: CAWSALDIRSPLHF.

The gene calls are TRBV9 and TRBJ1-6; TRBD1 might be the D (6 bases). V dropped 2 bases and J dropped 9 bases, with 15 bases sitting between them. Germline V gene lookup returns CDR1 SGDLS and CDR2 YYNGEE. The CDR3 spans 15 residues. The CDR3 DNA follows: TGTGCCAGCAGCGTGGAGGGCAGGGGCACTTCACCCCTCCACTTT. Protein sequence: CASSVEGRGTSPLHF.

This chain joins TRBV9 and TRBJ2-5; D remains unclear. This CDR3 is built from 15 residues. Trimming left V 0 bases short and J 1 base short, with 10 bases between. Germline V lookup: CDR1 SGDLS, CDR2 YYNGEE. The CDR3 bases are TGTGCCAGCAGCGTAGATTCTCGCAGCCAAGAGACCCAGTACTTC. Its translation is CASSVDSRSQETQYF.

The chain employs TRBV6-5 and TRBJ1-1; possibly TRBD1 for D (5 bases). Germline V lookup: CDR1 MNHEY, CDR2 SVGAGI. Trimming took 6 bases from V and 2 from J, leaving 10 bases between them. This CDR3 region has 13 residues. The CDR3, as DNA: TGTGCCAGCAGCCGACAGTTTAACACTGAAGCTTTCTTT. As protein: CASSRQFNTEAFF.

The chain has TRBV7-2 and TRBJ2-7; 8 bases fit TRBD1. Germline CDR1 reads SGHTA; CDR2 reads FQGNSA. V lost 5 bases, J lost 0 bases, and 3 bases stayed unmatched. This CDR3 comprises 14 residues. The CDR3 region is CASSPQGGSYEQYF. CDR3 in DNA: TGTGCCAGCAGCCCACAGGGGGGCTCCTACGAGCAGTACTTC.

The genes are TRBV5-1 and TRBJ1-3, with D tentatively TRBD1 (6 bases). V shed 5 bases and J shed 4 bases, with 13 bases lying between them. Germline V gives CDR1 SGHRS, CDR2 YFSETQ. There are 14 residues in the CDR3. The DNA for the CDR3 is TGCGCCAGCAGGGTTGAGGGGGGCGGAAACACCATATATTTT. This translates into CASRVEGGGNTIYF. The whole variable domain, filled in from reference TRBV5-1 and TRBJ1-3, reads KAGVTQTPRYLIKTRGQQVTLSCSPISGHRSVSWYQQTPGQGLQFLFEYFSETQRNKGNFPGRFSGRQFSNSRSEMNVSTLELGDSALYLCASRVEGGGNTIYFGEGSWLTVV.

V and J are TRBV2 and TRBJ1-3; 7 nucleotides agree with TRBD1. The CDR3 runs to 14 residues. J lost 2 bases, V lost 7 bases, and 5 bases had no gene match. Germline values: CDR1 SNHLY, CDR2 FYNNEI. The CDR3 here is CASKSTGPGNTIYF. CDR3 nucleotide sequence: TGTGCCAGCAAATCGACAGGGCCTGGAAACACCATATATTTT.

The rearrangement uses TRBV19 and TRBJ2-1, with 9 nucleotides matching TRBD1. CDR1 and CDR2 (germline): LNHDA, SQIVND (reference sequence). The CDR3 loop spans 15 amino acids. Trimming cost V 3 bases and J 8 bases; bases outside gene matches: 8. The CDR3 coding sequence is TGTGCCAGTAGTATTCGGGGACAGGGTTTGTATGAGCAGTTCTTC. Translated, it gives CASSIRGQGLYEQFF.

The CDR3 DNA sequence: TGTGCCAGCAGCTTGGGACAGGGGGGTACCTACGAGCAGTACTTC. Translated, it gives CASSLGQGGTYEQYF. V usage is TRBV5-4 and J usage is TRBJ2-7; 9 bases fit TRBD1. The CDR3 covers 15 residues. Per the germline V gene, CDR1 is SGHNT and CDR2 is YYREEE (reference sequence). Trimming took 0 bases from V and 2 from J; bases not matched to a gene: 3. Filled out from reference TRBV5-4 and TRBJ2-7, the complete variable domain reads ETGVTQSPTHLIKTRGQQVTLRCSSQSGHNTVSWYQQALGQGPQFIFQYYREEENGRGNFPPRFSGLQFPNYSSELNVNALELDDSALYLCASSLGQGGTYEQYFGPGTRLTVT.

V gene TRBV28 combines with J gene TRBJ2-5; TRBD1 matches at 8 bases. Germline V gene sequence: CDR1 MDHEN, CDR2 SYDVKM. The CDR3 extends over 14 amino acids. With V trimmed by 3 bases and J by 5 bases, 5 bases remained unmatched. Here the CDR3 reads CASSLTGEQETQYF. CDR3 DNA: TGTGCCAGCAGTTTGACAGGGGAACAGGAGACCCAGTACTTC. Based on the CDR3 plus reference TRBV28 and TRBJ2-5, the full variable domain is DVKVTQSSRYLVKRTGEKVFLECVQDMDHENMFWYRQDPGLGLRLIYFSYDVKMKEKGDIPEGYSVSREKKERFSLILESASTNQTSMYLCASSLTGEQETQYFGPGTRLLVL.